These T cell receptor beta chains were read from a single sample in a study of T-cell memory formation after mild COVID-19. Each CDR3 protein gets one entry after TCRdb re-called the 5' RACE reads with MiXCR. In the table there are 180,000 or so distinct CDR3 sequences, about a sixth of which are singletons. The sequenced material came from PBMCs or a T cell subset sorted from them (not recorded which). These TCRs come from an adult woman who had mild COVID-19 (a few samples of this study predate the infection). Cell type and time point are not known. The CDR3 runs from the conserved cysteine through the conserved F or W. The order of the fields is J gene, CDR3 length, V gene, CDR3 protein.

j_gene: TRBJ2-3; len: 16; v_gene: TRBV12-3/TRBV12-4; CDR3aa: CASSNQKKGGTDTQYF
j_gene: TRBJ1-2; len: 15; v_gene: TRBV29-1; CDR3aa: CSVEDPWDRGVGYTF
j_gene: TRBJ2-7; len: 15; v_gene: TRBV7-6; CDR3aa: CASSSQTSGAYEQYF
j_gene: TRBJ2-1; len: 14; v_gene: TRBV20-1; CDR3aa: CSARNPGLAHEQFF
j_gene: TRBJ2-3; len: 16; v_gene: TRBV6-2/TRBV6-3; CDR3aa: CASSYGGGWGTDTQYF
j_gene: TRBJ1-2; len: 13; v_gene: TRBV7-2; CDR3aa: CASSSFPYYGYTF
j_gene: TRBJ2-4; len: 15; v_gene: TRBV5-5; CDR3aa: CASSPGVVAKNIQYF
j_gene: TRBJ2-3; len: 14; v_gene: TRBV20-1; CDR3aa: CSARVRGRTDTQYF
j_gene: TRBJ1-6; len: 14; v_gene: TRBV20-1; CDR3aa: CSARPGQGDSPLHF
j_gene: TRBJ2-1; len: 13; v_gene: TRBV6-1; CDR3aa: CASRTEGFNEQFF
j_gene: TRBJ1-1; len: 14; v_gene: TRBV5-1; CDR3aa: CASSHTGGNTEAFF
j_gene: TRBJ2-1; len: 19; v_gene: TRBV24-1; CDR3aa: CATSEPGLAAKSSYNEQFF
j_gene: TRBJ2-4; len: 15; v_gene: TRBV2; CDR3aa: CASKEGPGAKNIQYF
j_gene: TRBJ1-1; len: 17; v_gene: TRBV7-9; CDR3aa: CASSLIAGPGIGTEAFF
j_gene: TRBJ2-5; len: 13; v_gene: TRBV20-1; CDR3aa: CSAKTRGKETQYF
j_gene: TRBJ2-3; len: 16; v_gene: TRBV20-1; CDR3aa: CSARPVSGRAPDTQYF
j_gene: TRBJ2-5; len: 16; v_gene: TRBV20-1; CDR3aa: CSARLTSPSNQETQYF
j_gene: TRBJ1-2; len: 15; v_gene: TRBV5-1; CDR3aa: CASSLETVRGYGYTF
j_gene: TRBJ1-2; len: 12; v_gene: TRBV5-4; CDR3aa: CASSREVYGYTF
j_gene: TRBJ1-2; len: 14; v_gene: TRBV7-8; CDR3aa: CASSLSGGNYGYTF
j_gene: TRBJ2-7; len: 13; v_gene: TRBV7-2; CDR3aa: CASADGGQYEQYF
j_gene: TRBJ2-7; len: 14; v_gene: TRBV9; CDR3aa: CASSVGNRDGEQYF
j_gene: TRBJ1-1; len: 16; v_gene: TRBV3-1; CDR3aa: CASSPGGSILPTEAFF
j_gene: TRBJ2-1; len: 17; v_gene: TRBV6-2/TRBV6-3; CDR3aa: CASSYSPTGSLQNEQFF
j_gene: TRBJ2-7; len: 14; v_gene: TRBV3-1; CDR3aa: CASSRVVSGDEQYF
j_gene: TRBJ2-2; len: 17; v_gene: TRBV6-5; CDR3aa: CASSDRQGRPDTGELFF
j_gene: TRBJ2-7; len: 15; v_gene: TRBV7-2; CDR3aa: CASSLGGTGVGEQYF
j_gene: TRBJ2-4; len: 16; v_gene: TRBV20-1; CDR3aa: CSARAHTGLASNIQYF
j_gene: TRBJ2-3; len: 11; v_gene: TRBV12-3/TRBV12-4; CDR3aa: CASSLRNTQYF
j_gene: TRBJ1-1; len: 15; v_gene: TRBV7-2; CDR3aa: CASSADRSPNTEAFF
j_gene: TRBJ2-7; len: 13; v_gene: TRBV6-5; CDR3aa: CASTRSLGYEQYF
j_gene: TRBJ2-2; len: 16; v_gene: TRBV5-1; CDR3aa: CASSSGGELITGELFF
j_gene: TRBJ2-5; len: 12; v_gene: TRBV29-1; CDR3aa: CSGRQGQETQYF
j_gene: TRBJ1-2; len: 16; v_gene: TRBV5-4; CDR3aa: CASSFGGGLLNYGYTF
j_gene: TRBJ2-5; len: 14; v_gene: TRBV6-5; CDR3aa: CASSYVGAQETQYF